These T cell receptor beta chains were read from a single sample in a study of T cells in Graves' hyperthyroidism and ophthalmopathy. Via MiXCR, TCRdb re-called the multiplex PCR reads, giving one row per CDR3 protein. The data contain about 280,000 distinct CDR3 sequences, approximately 26% of them singletons. Specimen: blood. These receptors all stem from a man aged 40-55 years with Graves' hyperthyroidism that later progressed to Graves' ophthalmopathy. Each CDR3 is given with its conserved first and last residue. The order of the fields is J gene, V gene, clone size, D gene, CDR3 DNA, CDR3 protein. A D gene is named only where the DNA matches it firmly. Rows may omit the clone size; those that give it use once, few, many or a size class.

TRBJ2-3,TRBV12-3/TRBV12-4,many,TRBD2,TGTGCCAGCAGTTTAGCGACTAGCGGGAGTGATACGCAGTATTTT,CASSLATSGSDTQYF
TRBJ2-7,TRBV4-2,many,NA,TGTGCCAGCAGCCCACGGGCCTTGGCCTACGAGCAGTACTTC,CASSPRALAYEQYF
TRBJ2-5,TRBV20-1,many,NA,TGCAGTGCTAATCAGGGCGTTGCGGAGACCCAGTACTTC,CSANQGVAETQYF
TRBJ1-1,TRBV20-1,NA,NA,TGCAGTGCTAGAGATCTCTATCAGGAGAACACTGTGTCCGAAGCTTTCTTT,CSARDLYQENTVSEAFF
TRBJ1-1,TRBV6-2/TRBV6-3,NA,TRBD1,TGTGCCAGCAGTTACGGCGGTTCCGGGACAGGGCGTGATGCTTTCTTT,CASSYGGSGTGRDAFF
TRBJ2-5,TRBV2,many,NA,TGTGCCAGCAGTTTAACCGGGACGCAAGAGACCCAGTACTTC,CASSLTGTQETQYF
TRBJ1-1,TRBV12-3/TRBV12-4,NA,NA,TGTGCCAGCAGTTTGCTACGGCTTGAAGCTTTCTTT,CASSLLRLEAFF
TRBJ2-5,TRBV12-3/TRBV12-4,many,NA,TGTGCCAGCAGCACGGGAACTTTTGACCAGTACTTC,CASSTGTFDQYF
TRBJ2-5,TRBV28,NA,NA,TGTGCCAGAAACGACCCGACGTTGTACCAAGAGACCCAGTACTTC,CARNDPTLYQETQYF
TRBJ2-1,TRBV12-3/TRBV12-4,many,NA,TGTGCCAGCAGGATCCTCACCGGGACCAGAGGGAATGAGCAGTTCTTC,CASRILTGTRGNEQFF
TRBJ2-5,TRBV20-1,NA,NA,TGCAGTGCTGGAGTTGCAGGGTCGGGGGAGACCCAGTACTTC,CSAGVAGSGETQYF
TRBJ2-5,TRBV5-1,many,NA,TGCGCCAGCAGCTTGGGGACAGCTAGGCAAGAGACCCAGTACTTC,CASSLGTARQETQYF
TRBJ2-2,TRBV7-2,many,NA,TGTGCCAGCAGCTTAGTCCCAGGGCGTGGCGGGGAGCTGTTTTTT,CASSLVPGRGGELFF
TRBJ2-7,TRBV3-1,few,TRBD2,TGTGCCAGCAGCCCAACCCCGGGACTAGCGGGAGCTGGGGTATACGAGCAGTACTTC,CASSPTPGLAGAGVYEQYF
TRBJ1-2,TRBV12-3/TRBV12-4,many,NA,TGTGCCAGCAGTTTCTCAGTCTATGGCTACACCTTC,CASSFSVYGYTF
TRBJ1-5,TRBV24-1,many,NA,TGTGCCACCAGTGTGGGAAATCAGCCCCAGCATTTT,CATSVGNQPQHF
TRBJ2-2,TRBV11-2,many,NA,TGTGCCAGCAGCGCAAAGCCAGCCGGGGAGCTGTTTTTT,CASSAKPAGELFF
TRBJ2-7,TRBV7-2,once,NA,TGTGCCAGCAGCTTAGACTACCAAGAGCAGTACTTC,CASSLDYQEQYF
TRBJ2-7,TRBV7-9,many,TRBD2,TGTGCCAGCTTCCATAGCGGGGCCTACGAGCAGTACTTC,CASFHSGAYEQYF
TRBJ2-5,TRBV20-1,once,NA,TGCAGTGCTAGAACGACACGGGAGACCCAGTACTTC,CSARTTRETQYF
TRBJ1-5,TRBV29-1,many,NA,TGCAGCGTTCGGAACAGGGAGGGTCAGCCCCAGCATTTT,CSVRNREGQPQHF
TRBJ1-1,TRBV19,many,TRBD1,TGTGCCAGTTTGGACAGGGCGAACACTGAAGCTTTCTTT,CASLDRANTEAFF
TRBJ2-7,TRBV7-2,NA,NA,TGTGCCAGCAGCCCCTCGGCAACATACCAGCAGTACTTC,CASSPSATYQQYF
TRBJ2-7,TRBV6-2/TRBV6-3,many,TRBD1,TGTGCCAGCAGTTCCGCTCGCTCCGGGACAGGGGTTTACAACGAGCAGTACTTC,CASSSARSGTGVYNEQYF
TRBJ1-1,TRBV2,many,NA,TGTGCCAGCAGTCCGGGGCTAAGCACTGAAGCTTTCTTT,CASSPGLSTEAFF
TRBJ2-7,TRBV18,many,NA,TGTGCCAGCTCACCGCAGAGCTCCTACGAGCAGTACTTC,CASSPQSSYEQYF
TRBJ2-1,TRBV7-2,NA,NA,TGTGCCAGCAGCTTATATCTCAATGAGCAGTTCTTC,CASSLYLNEQFF
TRBJ2-7,TRBV10-3,NA,TRBD1,TGTGCCATCAGTCCAGGGGGACACCTGAAAGGCTACGAGCAGTACTTC,CAISPGGHLKGYEQYF
TRBJ1-5,TRBV6-1,many,NA,TGTGCCAGCGGAAGTTCTCAGGGGATTTGGCAGCCCCAGCATTTT,CASGSSQGIWQPQHF
TRBJ2-5,TRBV10-1,once,NA,TGCGCCAGCAGTGAGACAGGGAGACAAGAGACCCAGTACTTC,CASSETGRQETQYF
TRBJ2-3,TRBV20-1,many,NA,TGCAGTGCTAGAGATTCTTCGCGGGACACAGATACGCAGTATTTT,CSARDSSRDTDTQYF
TRBJ2-7,TRBV7-4,NA,TRBD2,TGTGCCAGCAGCGTATCGCTAGCGGGAAACTCCTACGAGCAGTACTTC,CASSVSLAGNSYEQYF
TRBJ1-1,TRBV7-3,NA,TRBD1,TGTGCCAGCAGCTTAACGGGACAGGGGAACACTGAAGCTTTCTTT,CASSLTGQGNTEAFF
TRBJ2-7,TRBV6-5,many,TRBD1,TGTGCCAGCAGCCCAATGAGACAGGGAGCCTACGAGCAGTACTTC,CASSPMRQGAYEQYF
TRBJ1-1,TRBV20-1,many,TRBD1,TGCAGTGCCATTATCCGGGACAGGATGAACACTGAAGCTTTCTTT,CSAIIRDRMNTEAFF
TRBJ2-5,TRBV27,NA,NA,TGTGCCAGCAGTTTCGGGACCAGCGCGGAGACCCAGTACTTC,CASSFGTSAETQYF
TRBJ1-1,TRBV12-3/TRBV12-4,few,NA,TGTGCCAGCAGCCCAGGATTTGGGGGCGCTGAAGCTTTCTTT,CASSPGFGGAEAFF
TRBJ2-5,TRBV27,many,NA,TGTGCCAGCAGTTTCGTCAGACAAGAGACCCAGTACTTC,CASSFVRQETQYF
TRBJ2-5,TRBV10-3,once,NA,TGTGCCATCAGTGATGAGTTCCAAGAGACCCAGTACTTC,CAISDEFQETQYF
TRBJ2-7,TRBV5-1,many,NA,TGCGCCAGCAGCTGGACACACGGTGATCCCTACGAGCAGTACTTC,CASSWTHGDPYEQYF
TRBJ1-3,TRBV4-2,many,NA,TGTGCCAGCAGCCAAGACGAGGCTCCCCTCTCTGGAAACACCATATATTTT,CASSQDEAPLSGNTIYF